The 31 T cell receptor beta chains listed next were all sequenced from one sample in a study of control samples from healthy donors and cancer patients. Some clones are missing from TCRdb's copy, which holds only in-frame ones; the method was immunoSEQ multiplex PCR. The sample lists approximately 97,000 clones; 92% were seen once. Specimen: blood. The source is a human donor in good health. The donor label of this sample is uncertain.

The rearrangement links TRBV11-3 to TRBJ2-3; 11 bases are a match to TRBD1. Germline loops: CDR1 SGHNT, CDR2 YENEEA. The CDR3 extends over 17 amino acids. V shed 4 bases and J 3 bases; nucleotides not matched to a gene: 9. The CDR3, as DNA: TGTGCCAGCAGCTCTCGCGGGACAGGGGGACTTACAGATACGCAGTATTTT. Translating gives CASSSRGTGGLTDTQYF.

CDR3 sequence: CASKGTSEETQYF. The DNA of the CDR3 is TGCGCCAGCAAGGGGACTAGTGAAGAGACCCAGTACTTC. V usage is TRBV5-1 and J usage is TRBJ2-5, with 8 bases fitting TRBD2. CDR3 length: 13 amino acids. Unmatched junction bases numbered 4, after V lost 6 bases and J lost 3 bases. The V gene's germline CDR1 is SGHRS and CDR2 YFSETQ.

V and J are TRBV4-2 and TRBJ2-1; D is unclear. CDR1 and CDR2 from the germline V gene are LGHNA and YNFKEQ. The CDR3 length is 11 residues. With 0 bases removed from V and 8 bases from J, the gap between germline ends came to 2 bases. The CDR3 protein is CASSQEYEQFF. The CDR3 coding sequence is TGTGCCAGCAGCCAAGAGTATGAGCAGTTCTTC.

V gene TRBV15 combines with J gene TRBJ2-2; 9 nucleotides line up with TRBD1. V dropped 1 base and J dropped 0; count of bases not matched to a gene: 12. CDR3 length: 20 amino acids. Germline V gene data show CDR1 as LNHNV and CDR2 as YYDKDF (reference sequence). CDR3 nucleotides: TGTGCCACCAGCAGAGCTTGGACAGGGGTTCGTCGCGCGAACACCGGGGAGCTGTTTTTT. It specifies CATSRAWTGVRRANTGELFF. Full variable domain (outside the CDR3, taken from reference TRBV15 and TRBJ2-2): DAMVIQNPRYQVTQFGKPVTLSCSQTLNHNVMYWYQQKSSQAPKLLFHYYDKDFNNEADTPDNFQSRRPNTSFCFLDIRSPGLGDTAMYLCATSRAWTGVRRANTGELFFGEGSRLTVL.

This chain connects TRBV30 to TRBJ1-4; D uncertain. Germline loops: CDR1 GTSNPN, CDR2 SVGIG (reference sequence). V gave up 4 bases and J gave up 3 bases, with 15 bases separating them. The CDR3 is 15 residues long. CDR3 sequence reads: CAWTHGVGSNEKLFF. CDR3 in DNA: TGTGCCTGGACGCACGGCGTCGGTTCTAATGAAAAACTGTTTTTT.

This clone was detected only once. The V and J genes are TRBV30 and TRBJ1-4; D not certain. Germline assignment: CDR1 GTSNPN and CDR2 SVGIG (reference sequence). The ends were cut back, 4 bases at V and 2 bases at J, with 23 bases in the middle. The CDR3 runs 18 residues. CDR3 bases: TGTGCCTGGACCCGCGGGCGACTGGGATTTGGGACTAATGAAAAACTGTTTTTT. This encodes CAWTRGRLGFGTNEKLFF.

The CDR3 protein is CASRRVSVALNTEAFF. The CDR3 DNA is TGTGCCAGCAGGAGAGTCTCGGTCGCATTGAACACTGAAGCTTTCTTT. The chain combines TRBV7-8 with TRBJ1-1; D gene unclear. The V end lost 6 bases, the J end lost 0 bases, and 17 bases lay between the germline ends. This CDR3 is built from 16 residues. CDR1 is SGHVS, CDR2 FQNEAQ, per germline.

The chain is built from TRBV9 and TRBJ1-6; 7 bases match TRBD1. The V gene's germline CDR1 is SGDLS and CDR2 YYNGEE. V dropped 4 bases and J dropped 10; count of bases not matched to a gene: 11. The CDR3 runs 15 residues. CDR3 protein: CASSPQGRIGSPLHF. The CDR3, as DNA: TGTGCCAGCAGCCCACAGGGGAGGATAGGATCACCCCTCCACTTT.

CDR3 residues: CASSLAPEGRSYNEQFF. For the CDR3, the DNA is TGCGCCAGCAGCTTGGCCCCGGAGGGAAGATCCTACAATGAGCAGTTCTTC. V usage is TRBV5-1 and J usage is TRBJ2-1, with a possible D match to TRBD2 (6 bases). Germline CDR1 SGHRS, CDR2 YFSETQ. Trimming shortened V by 0 bases and J by 1 base, and 14 bases separated the two germline ends. CDR3 size: 17 residues. The full variable domain, rest sourced from reference TRBV5-1 and TRBJ2-1, is KAGVTQTPRYLIKTRGQQVTLSCSPISGHRSVSWYQQTPGQGLQFLFEYFSETQRNKGNFPGRFSGRQFSNSRSEMNVSTLELGDSALYLCASSLAPEGRSYNEQFFGPGTRLTVL.

The count of this clone is one. J is TRBJ2-1 and V is TRBV4-3; D might be TRBD1 (5 bases). Germline V gene data show CDR1 as LGHNA and CDR2 as YSLEER. CDR3 length: 13 amino acids. Trimming shortened V by 8 bases and J by 5 bases, and 13 bases separated the two germline ends. The CDR3 region is CASSPQGNNEQFF. CDR3 sequence (DNA): TGCGCCAGCTCTCCCCAGGGAAACAATGAGCAGTTCTTC.

As DNA, the CDR3 is TGTGCCTGGGCCGGGACAGATACTGGAAACACCATATATTTT. This codes for CAWAGTDTGNTIYF. J is TRBJ1-3 and V is TRBV30, with TRBD1 matching 7 bases. J gave up 2 bases and V 5 bases, and 6 bases lay outside the gene matches. Germline loops: CDR1 GTSNPN, CDR2 SVGIG (reference sequence). The CDR3 spans 14 residues. The full variable domain, its missing parts supplied by reference TRBV30 and TRBJ1-3, is SQTIHQWPATLVQPVGSPLSLECTVEGTSNPNLYWYRQAAGRGLQLLFYSVGIGQISSEVPQNLSASRPQDRQFILSSKKLLLSDSGFYLCAWAGTDTGNTIYFGEGSWLTVV.

The gene calls are TRBV11-1 and TRBJ1-4, with TRBD1 matching 8 bases. V gave up 5 bases and J gave up 8 bases; unmatched junction bases: 7. There are 14 residues in the CDR3. CDR1 is SGHAT and CDR2 is FQDESV in the germline V gene (reference sequence). Written as DNA, the CDR3 is TGTGCCAGCAGCGCTGGACAGGGCGGCGAAAAACTGTTTTTT. This sequence encodes CASSAGQGGEKLFF.

The chain carries TRBV6-5 and TRBJ2-3, with no clear D. The germline gives CDR1 MNHEY, CDR2 SVGAGI. The CDR3 totals 12 residues. V was pared by 6 bases and J by 2 bases, with 6 bases between. The CDR3 loop reads CASSSDTDTQYF. The DNA of the CDR3 is TGTGCCAGCAGCTCTGACACAGATACGCAGTATTTT.

This clone was seen only once. The chain links TRBV19 to TRBJ1-1; D gene uncertain. Trimming took off 8 bases at V and 5 bases at J, with 12 bases between the two ends. Germline V gene lookup returns CDR1 LNHDA and CDR2 SQIVND (reference sequence). The CDR3 runs to 12 residues. The CDR3 bases are TGTGCCAGTGGCGGGGTATGGACTGAAGCTTTCTTT. Amino acids: CASGGVWTEAFF. The complete variable domain, with remaining parts taken from reference TRBV19 and TRBJ1-1, reads DGGITQSPKYLFRKEGQNVTLSCEQNLNHDAMYWYRQDPGQGLRLIYYSQIVNDFQKGDIAEGYSVSREKKESFPLTVTSAQKNPTAFYLCASGGVWTEAFFGQGTRLTVV.

In this sample, this clone turned up once. This chain connects TRBV5-4 to TRBJ2-3; 7 bases are a match to TRBD1. With 1 base clipped from V and 4 bases from J, the junction kept 6 bases outside the gene matches. There are 15 residues in the CDR3. Germline CDR1 is SGHNT and CDR2 is YYREEE (reference sequence). The CDR3 DNA follows: TGTGCCAGCAGCTTGAGAGGGGGCAGCCCAGATACGCAGTATTTT. This codes for CASSLRGGSPDTQYF.

V usage is TRBV4-1 and J usage is TRBJ2-5; D is ambiguous. The germline gives CDR1 MGHRA, CDR2 YSYEKL. This CDR3 region has 15 residues. V was shortened by 1 base and J by 1 base, with 10 bases between the two germline ends. Here the CDR3 DNA reads TGCGCCAGCAGCCAAGCGGCTAGGACCCAAGAGACCCAGTACTTC. Residues: CASSQAARTQETQYF.

V usage is TRBV7-8 and J usage is TRBJ2-5, with a possible D match to TRBD1 (6 bases). Germline V gene lookup returns CDR1 SGHVS and CDR2 FQNEAQ. The ends were cut back, 5 bases at V and 3 bases at J, with 10 bases in the middle. The CDR3 sequence is 13 residues long. The CDR3 region has the DNA TGTGCCAGCAGCCGGACAGTCAAAGAGACCCAGTACTTC. Translating it yields CASSRTVKETQYF.

The chain employs TRBV9 and TRBJ2-5; weak D call: TRBD1 (5 bases). The CDR3 covers 14 residues. Trimming took off 4 bases at V and 3 bases at J, with 13 bases between the two ends. CDR1 is SGDLS, CDR2 YYNGEE, per germline. The CDR3 spells CASSSQGREETQYF. CDR3 in DNA: TGTGCCAGCAGCTCTCAGGGTCGAGAAGAGACCCAGTACTTC.

V and J are TRBV24-1 and TRBJ2-1, with 10 positions matching TRBD2. Germline V gives CDR1 KGHDR, CDR2 SFDVKD. The CDR3 runs 16 residues. Trimming cost V 2 bases and J 4 bases; bases outside gene matches: 4. CDR3 coding DNA: TGTGCCACCAGTGATTCCCGGACTAGCGGATACAATGAGCAGTTCTTC. Translating it yields CATSDSRTSGYNEQFF.

The rearrangement uses TRBV10-3 and TRBJ1-1; D may be TRBD1 (6 bases). CDR1 and CDR2 from the germline V gene are ENHRY and SYGVKD. Deletions cut 4 bases from V and 0 bases from J, with 12 bases between. The CDR3 runs 15 residues. The CDR3 bases are TGTGCCATCAGTGGTTTAGGGGGGCTGAACACTGAAGCTTTCTTT. Its protein is CAISGLGGLNTEAFF.

The V and J genes are TRBV18 and TRBJ1-6; no definite D call. Germline CDR1 is KGHSH and CDR2 is LQKENI. V dropped 3 bases and J dropped 7 bases, with 10 bases sitting between them. There are 14 residues in the CDR3. For the CDR3, the DNA is TGTGCCAGCTCACCCACCCCACCGAATTCACCCCTCCACTTT. Residues: CASSPTPPNSPLHF.

This clone was observed a single time. The J gene is TRBJ2-5, the V gene TRBV12-3 or TRBV12-4; TRBD1 matches 7 bases. Germline trimming cut 5 bases from V and 7 bases from J; bases unmatched to any gene: 7. The CDR3 consists of 13 residues. Here the CDR3 reads CASSIGGFGTQYF. CDR3 sequence (DNA): TGTGCCAGCAGTATAGGGGGCTTCGGGACCCAGTACTTC.

V usage is TRBV24-1 and J usage is TRBJ2-3, with D possibly being TRBD2 (5 bases). Looked up from germline, CDR1 is KGHDR and CDR2 is SFDVKD. The CDR3 sequence is 15 residues long. V was shortened by 9 bases and J by 2 bases, with 17 bases between the two germline ends. The chain's CDR3 is CATRPGEGDTDTQYF. CDR3 in DNA: TGTGCCACCCGGCCCGGGGAAGGAGACACAGATACGCAGTATTTT.

The chain combines TRBV28 with TRBJ1-1, with D possibly matching TRBD1 (5 bases). The CDR3 sequence is 16 residues long. The germline V and J ends were trimmed by 3 bases and 5 bases, with 19 bases remaining between them. CDR1 is MDHEN and CDR2 is SYDVKM in the germline V gene. The CDR3 region is CASSFNPDWGWTEAFF. DNA for the CDR3: TGTGCCAGCAGTTTTAATCCGGACTGGGGGTGGACTGAAGCTTTCTTT.

J is TRBJ2-7 and V is TRBV19; 7 bases align to TRBD1. From germline, CDR1 is LNHDA and CDR2 SQIVND (reference sequence). V shed 10 bases and J 6 bases; nucleotides not matched to a gene: 15. The CDR3 extends over 14 amino acids. CDR3 bases: TGTGCCACCCGAAACAGGGGAACAGATCTCGAGCAGTACTTC. Protein sequence: CATRNRGTDLEQYF.

The chain joins TRBV5-5 to TRBJ1-4; tentatively, D is TRBD1 (6 bases). The CDR3 spans 16 residues. Germline V lookup: CDR1 SGHKS, CDR2 YYEKEE (reference sequence). V was trimmed by 0 bases and J by 7 bases, leaving 16 bases between them. The CDR3, as DNA: TGTGCCAGCAGCTTGGTACGGTACGGGGGCGTTGAAAAACTGTTTTTT. Translating gives CASSLVRYGGVEKLFF.

This clone was recorded a few times. This rearrangement joins TRBV25-1 to TRBJ2-1, with D tentatively TRBD2 (5 bases). This CDR3 contains 15 residues. Deletions cut 5 bases from V and 7 bases from J, with 18 bases between. Germline V gives CDR1 MGHDK, CDR2 SYGVNS. The CDR3 coding sequence is TGTGCCAGCAGTCCGACGGGATTTTCGGGTAATGAGCAGTTCTTC. This translates into CASSPTGFSGNEQFF.

The chain carries TRBV7-9 and TRBJ1-5; the D is unclear. CDR1 and CDR2 from the germline V gene are SEHNR and FQNEAQ (reference sequence). The CDR3 is made up of 15 amino acids. Trimming cost V 6 bases and J 7 bases, with 19 bases left between them. The CDR3 bases are TGTGCCAGCAGTTCTACCTTTGGGGTCGACCAGCCCCAGCATTTT. Translated: CASSSTFGVDQPQHF.

This chain connects TRBV5-1 to TRBJ2-7, with D maybe TRBD1 (6 bases). The CDR3 runs 14 residues. Germline V lookup: CDR1 SGHRS, CDR2 YFSETQ. V was shortened by 2 bases and J by 3 bases, with 12 bases between the two germline ends. This chain's CDR3 is CASSLQGQGYEQYF. The CDR3 region has the DNA TGCGCCAGCAGCTTACAGGGTCAAGGCTACGAGCAGTACTTC.

The chain uses TRBV4-2 and TRBJ1-6; D remains ambiguous. Between the trimmed V and J ends, which lost 5 bases and 0 bases, there was a span of 17 bases. The CDR3 covers 18 residues. Germline V gene data show CDR1 as LGHNA and CDR2 as YNFKEQ. This CDR3 reads CASSSSPGLSSYNSPLHF. The CDR3 nucleotides are TGTGCCAGCAGCTCTTCCCCTGGACTCAGCTCCTATAATTCACCCCTCCACTTT.

The rearrangement uses TRBV6-1 and TRBJ1-4, with 9 positions matching TRBD1. Trimming cost V 1 base and J 7 bases; bases outside gene matches: 4. From germline, CDR1 is MNHNS and CDR2 SASEGT. CDR3 size: 15 residues. CDR3 residues: CASSEGDRDSEKLFF. The CDR3 DNA reads TGTGCCAGCAGTGAAGGGGACAGGGACAGTGAAAAACTGTTTTTT.